This TCR beta chain came from a study of T cell changes during pregnancy in multiple sclerosis (dated by TCRdb to between 2017 and 2020). With regard to the full study: Changes in the T cell repertoire over the course of pregnancy were examined in this study in women with multiple sclerosis.

This clone came up a few times. Its cognate antigen has yet to be identified. One base away there is no much larger clone; base qualities are not given. CDR1 is given as SGHKS and CDR2 as YYEKEE, both from the germline V gene (reference sequence). V is cut by 10 bases and J by 7 bases, and the space between the germline ends is 9 bases. From the cysteine through the phenylalanine, the CDR3 covers 10 amino acids. Left in the record is the CDR3 DNA by itself, 30 bases read in frame from the first base. The library was made by the immunoSEQ multiplex PCR assay. The clones in this table, taken by TCRdb from immuneACCESS, are in-frame only. Not every clone is retained; where verified, under half of the shortfall comes from an unresolved V gene, and the cause of the rest is unknown. The sample table records around 39,000 clones; roughly 92% of these occur just once. The ten largest clonotypes hold around 1.3% of the sample.

The sequence joins TRBV5-5 to TRBJ2-1; the D gene is not confidently resolved. The source of this sequence is a female donor with multiple sclerosis, enrolled in a pregnancy study. Sequenced material: PBMCs (not recorded whether the cells were cultured). The nucleotides read TGTGCCCCGTTTGGGAATGAGCAGTTCTTC. This translates into CAPFGNEQFF.